This T cell receptor (beta chain) was retrieved from a study of blood T cell repertoires in COVID-19. In the study overall: Whether acute or convalescent, the COVID-19 samples came from the United States, Italy and Spain. The cDNA or gDNA used as material had been derived from T cells, B-cell-depleted T cells, or PBMCs.

The length of the CDR3 is 15 residues. V shed 0 bases and J shed 0 bases, with 4 bases lying between them. In germline, CDR1 is SGHRS, CDR2 YFSETQ. Per the original data handling: How many nucleated cells were present was estimated from reference gene primer amplification. Profiling relied on immunoSEQ multiplex PCR, and the TCRdb table lists in-frame clones only, not all of them. V, J and clone size reflect that table, while D and trimming were determined from the DNA. The repertoire holds 53,000 or so clones, with around 79% as singletons. The TCR sequence derives from a man between 65 and 85 years old with active or convalescent COVID-19. Sample: peripheral blood. This chain uses TRBV5-1 with TRBJ2-6, with no clear D. The CDR3 nucleotides are TGCGCCAGCAGCTTGGGCAGCTCTGGGGCCAACGTCCTGACTTTC. This codes for CASSLGSSGANVLTF.